This note documents a single TCR beta chain sequence. Antigen: not known. The sample belongs to a study of cytomegalovirus exposure and HLA in healthy donors. Study results and limitations: Reportedly, cytomegalovirus status was diagnosed with high sensitivity and specificity. Serostatus for CMV was the only available immune exposure information. About 87% or about 30% of the time was how often most TCR beta V segments were productive, according to an earlier analysis.

PCR involved 60 Vbeta and 13 Jbeta primers. Libraries were prepared by immunoSEQ multiplex PCR; TCRdb keeps only in-frame clonotypes and omits some of them. The table has about 180,000 clones, around 80% seen once. The V gene lost 1 base and the J gene lost 3 bases, with 19 bases spanning the gap. This CDR3 has 18 residues. Germline CDR1 and CDR2: LGHNA and YSLEER. V usage is TRBV4-3 and J usage is TRBJ2-1, with TRBD2 as a possible D gene (6 bases). The clonotype comes from a young man in good health and CMV-seronegative. The sample consisted of PBMCs. CDR3 loop: CASSQGLSGGADYNEQFF. In DNA, the CDR3 is TGCGCCAGCAGCCAAGGTCTATCCGGGGGAGCCGACTACAATGAGCAGTTCTTC.